This record concerns one TCR beta chain sequence. This clone occurred once. Its antigen target is currently unknown. The input lacks base qualities; no much larger clone sits a single base away. Participants in the prospective study were enrolled through a virtual design, were aged about 18 to 100 years, and lived in 24 United States geographic areas. To assign participants to cohorts, the prospective study relied on clinical history that participants themselves reported in a screening survey and a study questionnaire. ImmuneRACE Cohort 3 recovered participants were defined by two consecutive negative NP/OP PCR tests, healthcare professional clearance, or symptom resolution. Each participant in the prospective study had whole blood, serum and a nasopharyngeal or oropharyngeal swab collected by mobile phlebotomists. Additional blood draws and questionnaires over a 2-month period could optionally be provided by prospective study participants. Blood samples from the prospective study were shipped frozen or at room temperature prior to DNA extraction.

This entry belongs to a study of blood T cell repertoires in COVID-19 (dated by TCRdb to the early 2020s). About the full investigation: Samples covering the acute and convalescent phases of COVID-19 were provided by collaborators in the United States, Italy and Spain. Where available, HLA class I and class II types were taken from metadata supplied by the sample provider and were not determined by assay-based typing. The repertoires were released in a freely available public database meant as a resource for research on the immune response to SARS-CoV-2. The material from the prospective study consisted of cDNA or gDNA derived from T cells, B-cell-depleted T cells, or PBMCs. A de-identified subject ID, COVID-19 status, age in years and sex were almost always included in the sample metadata. Deeply sampled blood TCRbeta repertoires from subjects exposed to, actively infected with, or recovered from COVID-19 were included in the dataset. The samples were drawn from the first 160 participants of the ongoing ImmuneRACE study and from 950 to 1,500 subjects provided by 6 global collaborators.

The immunoSEQ Assay, a bias-controlled multiplex PCR, was used to amplify TCRbeta CDR3 regions from genomic DNA. On the study's bioinformatics: The number of nucleated cells in each sample was estimated by amplification of reference gene primers within the assay. To quantify the absolute abundance of each unique TCRbeta CDR3 rearrangement, sequence reads were collapsed and filtered. For each sample, productive Simpson clonality was calculated as the square root of Simpson's diversity index over productive rearrangements. Entries here come from immuneACCESS through TCRdb and include only in-frame sequences with V and J called. Some clones fail to appear in such tables; in the studies checked, an unresolved V gene covers under half of the shortfall, and the cause of the remainder is unknown. V, J and clone size reflect that table, while D and trimming were determined from the DNA. Recorded for this sample are about 230,000 clones; less than 85% of them occurred a single time. The ten most abundant clones make up approximately 1.8% of the sample.

Including cysteine and phenylalanine, the CDR3 has 17 amino acids. CDR3 DNA is the only sequence kept; it has 51 bases, read in frame from the first base. The germline V end is reduced by 4 bases and the J end by 4 bases; junction bases left unmatched: 5. The germline V gene provides CDR1 LGHNA and CDR2 YNFKEQ. The research as a whole found: The quantity of clinical and demographic metadata differed by source and by participant and was supplied without curation.

The rearrangement combines TRBV4-2 with TRBJ2-2; TRBD2 aligns with 14 central bases. The clonotype comes from a man in his sixties who had recovered from COVID-19. The specimen was PBMCs or T cells enriched from blood (not recorded which). For the CDR3, the sequence is CASSPLTSGGGTGELFF. The DNA sequence follows: TGTGCCAGCAGCCCGTTGACTAGCGGGGGGGGCACCGGGGAGCTGTTTTTT.